This section outlines one T cell receptor (beta chain) sequence together with its context. Its specificity is not known. This record belongs to a study of T cell responses to AZD1222 COVID-19 vaccine. Study-wide findings and caveats: The study identified only five to seven AZD1222 recipients as seropositive at baseline. Across the whole spike, CD4 TCRs peaked at regions 160-218 and 743-854. It should be noted that donors were predominantly white British and more often female, and clonal diversity was possibly underestimated. Sampling captured repertoires only after the peak T cell response.

Profiled with immunoSEQ multiplex PCR; TCRdb holds only in-frame clones, not every one. The data show 120,000 or so clones, roughly 90% seen once. Trimming cost V 3 bases and J 0 bases; bases outside gene matches: 4. The CDR3 consists of 15 residues. Germline assignment: CDR1 SGHRS and CDR2 YFSETQ. This clonotype was sampled from an adult who received the AZD1222 COVID-19 vaccine. The gene calls are TRBV5-1 and TRBJ2-7; 9 bases fit TRBD2. Sequenced here: peripheral blood, sampled 28 days after the second AZD1222 dose. The CDR3 sequence is CASSYGLASSYEQYF. The CDR3 DNA reads as TGCGCCAGCAGCTATGGACTAGCGAGCTCCTACGAGCAGTACTTC.